This T cell receptor (beta chain) appears in the sequencing data of a study of T cell repertoires in cytomegalovirus infection. Study summary: An indication of both CMV infection and matching HLA type came from public TCR beta signatures. Study conclusions and caveats: Cumulative frequency (of public TCR beta family members) identified carriers of CMV plus the relevant HLA. It was HLA-C-restricted CMV-specific TCR beta clonotypes that dominated the response ex vivo.

This clonotype has more than one count but fewer than ten. Its antigen is currently unknown. The CDR3 end shows no conserved phenylalanine or tryptophan, and so a read error is likely. No DNA is shown, since the ends of the CDR3 on it are uncertain; the CDR3 is the one TCRdb lists. TCRdb re-analysed the reads in MiXCR, keeping a single row per CDR3 protein. Of about 260,000 distinct CDR3 sequences in the sample, about 13% were seen once. Termini included, the CDR3 measures 13 amino acids. In germline, CDR1 is MNHNY, CDR2 SVGAGI (reference sequence). This TCR derives from a human donor in good health (CMV status not recorded). Some clones in this sample may be carry-over from other donors' samples. Source material: PBMCs. The chain is built from TRBV6-6 and TRBJ2-1; TRBD1 was called by the table and not checked on the DNA. This CDR3 reads CASSYSDRGPGSL.